These 24 T cell receptor beta chains originate from one sample sequenced in a study of blood T cell repertoires in COVID-19. Measured with immunoSEQ multiplex PCR; TCRdb has only the in-frame clones, and not every one. The sample records 300,000 or so clones, 70% to 90% being singletons. The sequencing input was peripheral blood. Receptors originate from a woman aged 50 to 65 with active or convalescent COVID-19.

The rearrangement uses TRBV19 and TRBJ1-3, with 9 positions matching TRBD1. Trimming took 4 bases from V and 2 from J; bases not matched to a gene: 3. The CDR3 consists of 15 residues. CDR1 is LNHDA, CDR2 SQIVND, per germline (reference sequence). The CDR3 sequence is CASSTHRGPGNTIYF. The CDR3, as DNA: TGTGCCAGTAGTACCCACAGGGGGCCTGGAAACACCATATATTTT.

This clone occurred once. The chain combines TRBV9 with TRBJ2-2; 8 bases are shared with TRBD2. This CDR3 comprises 17 residues. The V and J ends lost 0 bases and 3 bases, in that order; junction bases with no gene match: 7. Germline V lookup: CDR1 SGDLS, CDR2 YYNGEE. CDR3 region: CASSVVRGAGDTGELFF. CDR3 coding DNA: TGTGCCAGCAGCGTAGTGCGGGGGGCCGGAGACACCGGGGAGCTGTTTTTT.

V is TRBV11-2 and J is TRBJ1-5, with 10 nucleotides matching TRBD1. The V segment lost 5 bases and the J segment 2 bases; nucleotides outside the gene matches: 3. The CDR3 runs 15 residues. In germline, CDR1 is SGHAT, CDR2 FQNNGV. CDR3: CASSRDRGGNQPQHF. CDR3 sequence (DNA): TGTGCCAGCAGCCGGGACAGGGGCGGCAATCAGCCCCAGCATTTT.

V is TRBV25-1 and J is TRBJ2-3; D is perhaps TRBD2 (5 bases). This CDR3 has 13 amino acids. The ends were cut back, 2 bases at V and 6 bases at J, with 9 bases in the middle. Germline loops: CDR1 MGHDK, CDR2 SYGVNS. The CDR3 DNA is TGTGCCAGCAGTGAACGGGGTGGGGATACGCAGTATTTT. It specifies CASSERGGDTQYF.

This clone has a single count. Other DNA sequences in the sample encode the same CDR3. Here the CDR3 DNA reads TGCGCCAGCAGCTCCTCAACGGGAGGGGACACTGAAGCTTTCTTT. It encodes CASSSSTGGDTEAFF. V is TRBV5-1 and J is TRBJ1-1, with D possibly matching TRBD1 (5 bases). The germline V gene has CDR1 SGHRS and CDR2 YFSETQ. CDR3 size: 15 residues. Trimming took 3 bases from V and 3 from J, leaving 15 bases between them.

J is TRBJ2-5 and V is TRBV10-3, with D maybe TRBD1 (6 bases). The CDR3 totals 14 residues. Looked up from germline, CDR1 is ENHRY and CDR2 is SYGVKD. V was clipped by 6 bases and J by 4 bases, with 15 bases between them. The chain's CDR3 is CAISSTGSGETQYF. The CDR3 DNA is TGTGCCATCAGCTCCACAGGGTCGGGAGAGACCCAGTACTTC.

This chain uses TRBV3-1 (or the pseudogene TRBV3-2) with TRBJ2-2; D ambiguous. Trimming pared 0 bases from V and 4 bases from J, leaving 6 bases between. In germline, CDR1 is LGHDT, CDR2 YNNKEL (reference sequence). This CDR3 comprises 14 residues. The CDR3 region is CASSQDLSTGELFF. CDR3 coding DNA: TGTGCCAGCAGCCAAGATCTAAGCACCGGGGAGCTGTTTTTT.

V is TRBV29-1 and J is TRBJ2-3; D is unresolved. The CDR3 covers 13 residues. V was cut by 3 bases and J by 8 bases, with 15 bases left in between. The V gene's germline CDR1 is SQVTM and CDR2 ANQGSEA. CDR3 nucleotides: TGCAGCGTTGAGGTCCGCGGAGAAGGTACGCAGTATTTT. Protein: CSVEVRGEGTQYF.

This chain links TRBV13 with TRBJ2-2, with 12 nucleotides matching TRBD1. The V segment lost 8 bases and the J segment 3 bases; nucleotides outside the gene matches: 7. This CDR3 contains 16 residues. Germline CDR1 is PRHDT and CDR2 is FYEKMQ (reference sequence). CDR3 nucleotides: TGTGCCAGCTCCGGGACAGGGGGCGCATACACCGGGGAGCTGTTTTTT. As protein: CASSGTGGAYTGELFF.

The rearrangement uses TRBV28 and TRBJ2-1; D gene ambiguous. Germline loops: CDR1 MDHEN, CDR2 SYDVKM. The CDR3 extends over 13 amino acids. The V and J ends lost 6 bases and 8 bases respectively, with 14 bases between them. The CDR3 DNA reads TGTGCCAGCAGAGGTGGCCCTGAGGATGAGCAGTTCTTC. The encoded protein is CASRGGPEDEQFF.

V gene TRBV5-6 combines with J gene TRBJ2-7, with 9 bases that match TRBD1. V dropped 6 bases and J dropped 3; count of bases not matched to a gene: 4. The CDR3 has 13 amino acids. Germline-derived CDR1 and CDR2 are SGHDT and YYEEEE. CDR3 nucleotides: TGTGCCAGCACCGGGACAGGGCGCTACGAGCAGTACTTC. Translation gives CASTGTGRYEQYF.

Of note for this clone: Other nucleotide sequences in the sample specify the same CDR3. J is TRBJ1-4 and V is TRBV6-5, with 7 bases aligning to TRBD1. J lost 5 bases, V lost 0 bases, and 3 bases had no gene match. Per the germline V gene, CDR1 is MNHEY and CDR2 is SVGAGI. This CDR3 spans 15 amino acids. The CDR3 here is CASSYSRTGNEKLFF. CDR3 DNA sequence: TGTGCCAGCAGTTACTCGAGGACAGGAAATGAAAAACTGTTTTTT.

This clone was seen only once. The V and J genes are TRBV5-1 and TRBJ2-2, with 8 positions matching TRBD1. The germline gives CDR1 SGHRS, CDR2 YFSETQ. V gave up 1 base and J gave up 1 base; unmatched junction bases: 0. This CDR3 is 15 amino acids long. The CDR3 loop is CASSLTGGNTGELFF. In DNA, the CDR3 is TGCGCCAGCAGCTTGACAGGGGGGAACACCGGGGAGCTGTTTTTT.

V is TRBV7-3 and J is TRBJ2-1, with D perhaps TRBD2 (5 bases). The CDR3 totals 15 residues. Trimming pared 5 bases from V and 4 bases from J, leaving 15 bases between. Germline-derived CDR1 and CDR2 are SGHTA and FQGTGA. The CDR3, as DNA: TGTGCCAGCAGCCCGAAGACGCGGACTTACAATGAGCAGTTCTTC. This encodes CASSPKTRTYNEQFF.

J is TRBJ2-7 and V is TRBV7-4; possibly TRBD1 for D (5 bases). The CDR3 spans 13 residues. Trimming pared 1 base from V and 4 bases from J, leaving 8 bases between. The germline CDR1 and CDR2 sequences are SGHVT and SQSDAQ. The chain's CDR3 is CASSLEDKYEQYF. The DNA of the CDR3 is TGTGCCAGCAGCTTAGAGGACAAATACGAGCAGTACTTC. Using reference TRBV7-4 and TRBJ2-7 for the parts outside the CDR3, the full variable domain is GAGVSQSPRYKVAKRGRDVALRCDSISGHVTLYWYRQTLGQGSEVLTYSQSDAQRDKSGRPSGRFSAERPERSVSTLKIQRTEQGDSAVYLCASSLEDKYEQYFGPGTRLTVT.

The genes are TRBV18 and TRBJ1-2; 7 nucleotides agree with TRBD1. CDR3 length: 12 amino acids. Unmatched junction bases numbered 5, after V lost 5 bases and J lost 8 bases. Germline V gives CDR1 KGHSH, CDR2 LQKENI. CDR3 bases: TGTGCCAGCTCATCAGACAGGGACGGCTACACCTTC. It encodes CASSSDRDGYTF.

This sequence joins TRBV9 and TRBJ2-3, with a weak D call TRBD1 (5 bases). Germline assignment: CDR1 SGDLS and CDR2 YYNGEE. The V end lost 0 bases, the J end lost 4 bases, and 15 bases lay between the germline ends. The CDR3 sequence is 16 residues long. CDR3 bases: TGTGCCAGCAGCGTAGACATGGGCAGGGCTCCAGATACGCAGTATTTT. Protein sequence: CASSVDMGRAPDTQYF.

The gene calls are TRBV28 and TRBJ2-7, with 8 nucleotides matching TRBD2. The CDR3 is 12 amino acids. Germline V CDR1 and CDR2: MDHEN, SYDVKM. Trimming at V came to 8 bases and at J to 3 bases, leaving 3 bases not matched to a gene. The CDR3 sequence is CASRGGYYEQYF. The DNA of the CDR3 is TGTGCCAGCCGGGGGGGATACTACGAGCAGTACTTC.

V and J are TRBV27 and TRBJ2-1; 11 bases are shared with TRBD2. CDR3 length equals 14 residues. Looked up from germline, CDR1 is MNHEY and CDR2 is SMNVEV (reference sequence). Trimming took 9 bases from V and 7 from J; bases not matched to a gene: 8. The CDR3 sequence is CASTLAGGRNEQFF. The CDR3 region has the DNA TGTGCCAGTACTTTAGCGGGAGGGAGGAATGAGCAGTTCTTC.

The chain combines TRBV28 with TRBJ2-7, with D perhaps TRBD2 (6 bases). CDR1 and CDR2 from the germline V gene are MDHEN and SYDVKM. This CDR3 is built from 15 residues. V lost 5 bases, J lost 2 bases, and 16 bases lay in between. CDR3 in amino acids: CASSVSGTVTYEQYF. The CDR3 nucleotides are TGTGCCAGCAGTGTCTCCGGGACTGTCACCTACGAGCAGTACTTC. Full variable domain (remainder filled in from reference TRBV28 and TRBJ2-7): DVKVTQSSRYLVKRTGEKVFLECVQDMDHENMFWYRQDPGLGLRLIYFSYDVKMKEKGDIPEGYSVSREKKERFSLILESASTNQTSMYLCASSVSGTVTYEQYFGPGTRLTVT.

V and J are TRBV2 and TRBJ1-5, with TRBD1 matching over 11 bases. Germline loops: CDR1 SNHLY, CDR2 FYNNEI. CDR3 size: 17 residues. V trimming: 6 bases; J trimming: 2 bases; junction bases outside the gene matches: 9. CDR3 bases: TGTGCCAGCAGCCTTGGACAGGGGGCGATGGGCAATCAGCCCCAGCATTTT. This translates into CASSLGQGAMGNQPQHF.

The chain carries TRBV9 and TRBJ2-1, with 7 bases aligning to TRBD2. V trimming: 0 bases; J trimming: 2 bases; junction bases outside the gene matches: 5. This CDR3 spans 16 amino acids. CDR1 and CDR2 from the germline V gene are SGDLS and YYNGEE. CDR3: CASSVVGGGPYNEQFF. The CDR3 region has the DNA TGTGCCAGCAGCGTAGTAGGCGGGGGTCCCTACAATGAGCAGTTCTTC.

The chain carries TRBV18 and TRBJ1-6, with 7 bases matching TRBD1. Germline V gene lookup returns CDR1 KGHSH and CDR2 LQKENI. J was trimmed by 5 bases and V by 5 bases; bases with no gene match: 6. The CDR3 covers 15 residues. CDR3 bases: TGTGCCAGCTCAGCCCACAGGGGTGATAATTCACCCCTCCACTTT. Residues: CASSAHRGDNSPLHF.

The gene calls are TRBV28 and TRBJ2-1, with D maybe TRBD2 (6 bases). The germline V and J ends were trimmed by 5 bases and 3 bases, with 14 bases remaining between them. CDR3 length: 15 amino acids. Germline V lookup: CDR1 MDHEN, CDR2 SYDVKM. CDR3 in DNA: TGTGCCAGCAGTGTGACCGGGACTTACTACAATGAGCAGTTCTTC. Its translation: CASSVTGTYYNEQFF.